This T cell receptor (beta chain) came from a study of blood T cell repertoires in COVID-19. Study context: Sources were T cells, B-cell-depleted T cells, or PBMCs; the material itself was cDNA or gDNA.

Per the study methods: Nucleated cell counts were estimated from reference gene primer amplification. Generated by immunoSEQ multiplex PCR, the TCRdb table keeps only in-frame clones and is missing some. That table gives V, J and clone size, and the DNA gave D and trimming. The sample has 85,000 to 120,000 clones; 71% are singletons. This clone was counted once. Trimming at V came to 1 base and at J to 2 bases, leaving 7 bases not matched to a gene. Germline CDR1 SEHNR, CDR2 FQNEAQ (reference sequence). This CDR3 is 17 amino acids long. The V call is TRBV7-9, the J call TRBJ2-3, with 9 bases that match TRBD2. Sequences were obtained from peripheral blood. The TCR comes from a human donor with acute or convalescent COVID-19. The donor label of this sample is uncertain. This chain's CDR3 is CASSLDVAGAVTDTQYF. CDR3 DNA: TGTGCCAGCAGCTTAGATGTAGCGGGGGCCGTCACAGATACGCAGTATTTT.